This T cell receptor beta chain was captured by sequencing in a study of blood T cell repertoires in COVID-19. Germline CDR1 reads SQVTM; CDR2 reads ANQGSEA. This CDR3 region has 13 residues. Trimming left V 7 bases short and J 5 bases short, with 17 bases between. Per the authors' pipeline: Amplification of reference gene primers provided the estimated nucleated cell counts. TCRdb's table, derived via immunoSEQ multiplex PCR, lists solely in-frame clones and lacks some. V and J calls and clone size follow that table, whereas D and trimming were derived from the DNA. The profile covers some 220,000 clones, with almost 85% appearing a single time and 4% taken by the ten largest. The sample holds a few counts of this clone.

The specimen sequenced was peripheral blood. V gene TRBV29-1 combines with J gene TRBJ1-2; tentatively, D is TRBD1 (6 bases). The receptor was isolated from a man aged 50 to 60 with acute or convalescent COVID-19. The CDR3: CSAVLGADYGYTF. DNA of the CDR3: TGCAGCGCCGTTCTGGGGGCGGATTATGGCTACACCTTC.